Listed below are T cell receptor beta chains from one sample, sequenced in a study of PD-L1 blockade in urothelial cancer. The table came from immunoSEQ multiplex PCR; TCRdb's copy has only in-frame clones and leaves some out. The repertoire has about 55,000 clones, roughly 80% of them found once; the top ten carry about 3.6%. The material was PBMCs, obtained around atezolizumab (anti-PD-L1) treatment. The receptors stem from a man aged 65 to 79 with urothelial cancer. The CDR3 runs from the conserved cysteine through the conserved F or W. A D gene is named only where the DNA matches it firmly. A clone size is listed for some rows: how often the clone was seen (once, few, many), or a class if it is expanded.

-	TRBJ2-7	TRBV28	14	-	CASSISRGFGEQYF	TGTGCCAGCAGTATATCCAGGGGTTTTGGCGAGCAGTACTTC
-	TRBJ2-2	TRBV6-1	14	-	CASRSGQTAGELFF	TGTGCCAGCAGGTCAGGACAAACGGCCGGGGAGCTGTTTTTT
few	TRBJ2-2	TRBV11-3	15	-	CASSDVERWPGELFF	TGTGCCAGCAGCGACGTGGAGAGGTGGCCCGGGGAGCTGTTTTTT
-	TRBJ1-1	TRBV7-2	16	-	CASSPSGGTMNTEAFF	TGTGCCAGCAGTCCCAGTGGCGGCACAATGAACACTGAAGCTTTCTTT
-	TRBJ2-1	TRBV7-2	14	-	CASSLGAYYNEQFF	TGTGCCAGCAGCTTAGGCGCCTACTACAATGAGCAGTTCTTC
once	TRBJ1-1	TRBV10-3	14	TRBD1	CATTQGARNTEAFF	TGTGCCACTACACAGGGGGCCAGAAACACTGAAGCTTTCTTT
-	TRBJ2-3	TRBV2	14	TRBD1	CASMDRVQGDTQYF	TGTGCCAGCATGGACAGGGTACAGGGTGATACGCAGTATTTT
-	TRBJ2-1	TRBV7-8	15	TRBD2	CASSRGLAGYNEQFF	TGTGCCAGCAGCAGGGGACTAGCGGGTTACAATGAGCAGTTCTTC
-	TRBJ2-2	TRBV5-1	16	TRBD1	CASSLVTGPVAGELFF	TGCGCCAGCAGCTTGGTGACAGGGCCCGTCGCCGGGGAGCTGTTTTTT
-	TRBJ2-7	TRBV13	16	TRBD1	CASSLRTGPAPHEQYF	TGTGCCAGCAGCTTAAGGACAGGCCCGGCCCCCCACGAGCAGTACTTC
-	TRBJ2-1	TRBV2	14	TRBD2	CASRAGVSYNEQFF	TGTGCCAGCAGGGCGGGGGTCTCCTACAATGAGCAGTTCTTC
few	TRBJ2-1	TRBV7-9	14	-	CASSSFTGYNEQFF	TGTGCCAGCAGCTCTTTTACAGGATACAATGAGCAGTTCTTC
-	TRBJ2-7	TRBV18	15	TRBD1	CASSPPAGGLHEQYF	TGTGCCAGCTCACCACCGGCAGGGGGTCTCCACGAGCAGTACTTC
-	TRBJ1-2	TRBV7-2	16	-	CASNPRPDRNNYGYTF	TGTGCCAGCAACCCAAGGCCGGACAGAAATAACTATGGCTACACCTTC
once	TRBJ2-3	TRBV27	15	TRBD2	CASSLGLGTTDTQYF	TGTGCCAGCAGTCTCGGACTAGGGACCACAGATACGCAGTATTTT
-	TRBJ1-6	TRBV6-5	15	TRBD1	CASRSGGSYNSPLHF	TGTGCCAGCAGGTCAGGGGGCTCCTATAATTCACCCCTCCACTTT
-	TRBJ1-4	TRBV27	15	-	CASSLRGEGREKLFF	TGTGCCAGCAGCCTTAGGGGGGAGGGGAGGGAAAAACTGTTTTTT
-	TRBJ2-4	TRBV4-2	13	-	CASSPRQEGIQYF	TGTGCCAGCAGCCCTCGACAGGAAGGCATTCAGTACTTC
-	TRBJ1-5	TRBV30	18	-	CAWSHPKEAFYSNQPQHF	TGTGCCTGGAGTCACCCGAAGGAAGCGTTTTATAGCAATCAGCCCCAGCATTTT
-	TRBJ2-3	TRBV4-3	13	-	CASSQGSIDTQYF	TGCGCCAGCAGCCAAGGGAGTATAGATACGCAGTATTTT
-	TRBJ1-2	TRBV19	14	TRBD1	CASSTQGVNYGYTF	TGTGCCAGTAGTACCCAGGGGGTTAACTATGGCTACACCTTC
-	TRBJ2-5	TRBV7-2	16	TRBD2	CASSPSLAGGGETQYF	TGTGCCAGCAGCCCCTCACTAGCGGGGGGGGGTGAGACCCAGTACTTC